The clone carrying this TCR beta chain came up a few times. V lost 4 bases and J 0 bases, leaving 10 bases between the germline ends. The germline V gene has CDR1 SGDLS and CDR2 YYNGEE. The CDR3 spans 14 residues. Per the original data handling: Estimates of nucleated cell counts were drawn from the amplification of reference gene primers. Method: immunoSEQ multiplex PCR; TCRdb's copy keeps in-frame clones and lacks some. The V and J calls and clone size were taken over from that table, and D and trimming were inferred from the DNA. The profile covers some 35,000 clones, with more than 75% appearing a single time and 41% taken by the ten largest. The entry originates in a study of blood T cell repertoires in COVID-19. About the study: The United States, Italy and Spain provided the acute and convalescent COVID-19 samples. The cDNA or gDNA used as material had been derived from T cells, B-cell-depleted T cells, or PBMCs.

Material for sequencing was peripheral blood. This clonotype originated in a man aged 80 or over with active or convalescent COVID-19. This chain links TRBV9 with TRBJ1-1; a weak D match, TRBD1 (6 bases). The CDR3 spells CASSLTGLNTEAFF. The CDR3 nucleotides read TGTGCCAGCAGCTTAACAGGGTTGAACACTGAAGCTTTCTTT.